This is a list of T cell receptor beta chains from one sample in a study of blood T cell repertoires in COVID-19. Method: immunoSEQ multiplex PCR; TCRdb's copy keeps in-frame clones and lacks some. This table holds a few hundred thousand clones, roughly nine tenths found once. Sequencing was performed on PBMCs or T cells enriched from blood (not recorded which). The receptors were sampled from a woman aged 18-29 years who had recovered from COVID-19. Both conserved end residues are part of each CDR3. D genes are given only for firm matches. Some rows have no size entry. The others give once, few or many, or a class for an expanded clone.

d_call j_call v_call clone_size cdr3_aa cdr3_nt
TRBD1 TRBJ1-5 TRBV11-2 - CASSLESGGYQPQHF TGTGCCAGCAGCTTAGAATCAGGGGGGTATCAGCCCCAGCATTTT
TRBD1 TRBJ1-2 TRBV7-9 - CASYGGQGARGYTF TGTGCCAGCTACGGAGGACAGGGGGCGAGAGGCTACACCTTC
TRBD1 TRBJ1-4 TRBV6-5 - CASQGAGNEKLFF TGTGCCAGTCAGGGGGCAGGTAATGAAAAACTGTTTTTT
- TRBJ1-2 TRBV9 - CASSPEGGGYGYTF TGTGCCAGCAGCCCGGAGGGTGGGGGGTATGGCTACACCTTC
TRBD1 TRBJ1-2 TRBV7-8 - CASSRGDREAGYGYTF TGTGCCAGCAGCCGAGGCGACAGGGAAGCGGGCTATGGCTACACCTTC
- TRBJ1-3 TRBV6-1 once CASGQQGASGNTIYF TGTGCCAGCGGACAACAGGGCGCCTCTGGAAACACCATATATTTT
TRBD1 TRBJ1-3 TRBV28 - CASSPTGDGNTIYF TGTGCCAGCAGTCCGACAGGGGATGGAAACACCATATATTTT
TRBD1 TRBJ2-3 TRBV27 many CASSLSFWTGGDTQYF TGTGCCAGCAGTTTATCATTTTGGACAGGGGGAGATACGCAGTATTTT
- TRBJ2-1 TRBV7-9 few CASSLAVKSEQFF TGTGCCAGCAGCTTAGCGGTTAAGAGTGAGCAGTTCTTC
TRBD1 TRBJ2-7 TRBV24-1 few CATRGVQGDEQYF TGTGCCACCAGAGGAGTACAGGGGGACGAGCAGTACTTC
TRBD1 TRBJ1-2 TRBV9 - CASSGGGGSYGYTF TGTGCCAGCAGCGGAGGAGGGGGCAGCTATGGCTACACCTTC
TRBD2 TRBJ2-5 TRBV5-1 - CASGRLAREETQYF TGCGCCAGCGGAAGACTAGCGAGAGAAGAGACCCAGTACTTC
TRBD2 TRBJ2-1 TRBV24-1 once CATSESGGPPNEQFF TGTGCCACCAGTGAGAGCGGGGGCCCACCCAATGAGCAGTTCTTC
- TRBJ1-1 TRBV18 - CASSRGSPAGMNTEAFF TGTGCCAGCTCACGAGGCTCCCCCGCCGGGATGAACACTGAAGCTTTCTTT
TRBD2 TRBJ2-7 TRBV20-1 - CSAIGTRAQYF TGCAGTGCTATAGGGACTAGAGCGCAGTACTTC
- TRBJ1-1 TRBV20-1 - CSASRQYIEAFF TGCAGTGCTAGTAGACAGTACATTGAAGCTTTCTTT
- TRBJ2-7 TRBV6-6 - CASSLGQSYEQYF TGTGCCAGCAGTTTAGGACAGTCCTACGAGCAGTACTTC
- TRBJ1-1 TRBV5-6 - CASSLAAGGRDTEAFF TGTGCCAGCAGCTTGGCCGCTGGCGGGCGGGACACTGAAGCTTTCTTT
TRBD2 TRBJ2-3 TRBV28 - CASSPWTSGDGDTQYF TGTGCCAGCAGTCCCTGGACTAGCGGGGACGGAGATACGCAGTATTTT
- TRBJ1-5 TRBV7-9 - CASSLGSPIIDQPQHF TGTGCCAGCAGCTTAGGCTCACCTATTATCGATCAGCCCCAGCATTTT
TRBD1 TRBJ1-2 TRBV2 - CASNLDRGDIYGYTF TGTGCCAGCAACCTGGACAGGGGGGATATCTATGGCTACACCTTC
TRBD1 TRBJ1-4 TRBV18 - CASSPTGGLTNEKLFF TGTGCCAGCTCACCAACAGGGGGCTTAACTAATGAAAAACTGTTTTTT
- TRBJ2-1 TRBV14 - CASSQGAGGYNEQFF TGTGCCAGCAGCCAAGGGGCAGGAGGTTACAATGAGCAGTTCTTC
TRBD1 TRBJ1-3 TRBV4-1 - CASSQEGTGISSGNTIYF TGCGCCAGCAGCCAGGAAGGGACAGGGATTAGCTCTGGAAACACCATATATTTT
- TRBJ2-3 TRBV15 - CATSRDGSQAWTDTQYF TGTGCCACCAGCAGAGATGGTTCCCAGGCTTGGACAGATACGCAGTATTTT
- TRBJ1-2 TRBV6-1 - CASSEGAALNYGYTF TGTGCCAGCAGTGAAGGGGCAGCACTTAACTATGGCTACACCTTC
TRBD1 TRBJ1-2 TRBV14 - CASSQSGTGGYGYTF TGTGCCAGCAGCCAAAGCGGGACAGGGGGGTATGGCTACACCTTC
TRBD1 TRBJ2-3 TRBV19 - CASTREGAGTDTQYF TGTGCCAGTACCCGAGAGGGGGCTGGCACAGATACGCAGTATTTT
- TRBJ1-1 TRBV5-1 - CASSSGQNTEAFF TGCGCCAGCAGCTCGGGACAGAACACTGAAGCTTTCTTT
- TRBJ1-1 TRBV19 - CASSIGANTEAFF TGTGCCAGTAGTATAGGGGCGAACACTGAAGCTTTCTTT
- TRBJ1-5 TRBV7-8 - CASSSREISNQPQHF TGTGCCAGCAGCTCGCGGGAGATTAGCAATCAGCCCCAGCATTTT
- TRBJ2-5 TRBV19 - CASRRGLSQETQYF TGTGCCAGTAGGCGCGGACTATCCCAAGAGACCCAGTACTTC
TRBD1 TRBJ2-7 TRBV2 - CASHRDRGLYEQYF TGTGCCAGCCACCGGGACAGGGGGCTTTACGAGCAGTACTTC
TRBD2 TRBJ2-1 TRBV19 - CASSMPTAGGLYNEQFF TGTGCCAGTAGTATGCCCACAGCGGGGGGACTCTACAATGAGCAGTTCTTC
- TRBJ1-5 TRBV12-5 - CASGQGYQPQHF TGTGCTAGTGGACAGGGATATCAGCCCCAGCATTTT
- TRBJ2-7 TRBV19 - CASSIAATLSSYEQYF TGTGCCAGTAGTATAGCGGCGACACTGAGCTCCTACGAGCAGTACTTC
TRBD1 TRBJ1-2 TRBV6-5 - CASSYARDRTFDGYTF TGTGCCAGCAGTTACGCCCGGGACAGGACGTTCGATGGCTACACCTTC
- TRBJ1-4 TRBV5-5 - CASSRLGTLNEKLFF TGTGCCAGCAGCCGCCTGGGGACTTTAAATGAAAAACTGTTTTTT
- TRBJ2-7 TRBV3-1/TRBV3-2 - CASSQKPVGGEQYF TGTGCCAGCAGCCAAAAACCCGTTGGAGGCGAGCAGTACTTC
TRBD2 TRBJ2-1 TRBV7-6 - CASSLRSGGDNEQFF TGTGCCAGCAGCTTAAGGAGCGGGGGGGACAATGAGCAGTTCTTC
TRBD1 TRBJ1-6 TRBV3-1/TRBV3-2 - CASSPGQGNSYNSPLHF TGTGCCAGCAGCCCAGGACAGGGAAACAGTTATAATTCACCCCTCCACTTT
- TRBJ2-2 TRBV11-2 - CASSLYTTGELFF TGTGCCAGCAGCTTATACACCACCGGGGAGCTGTTTTTT
TRBD2 TRBJ2-7 TRBV28 - CASSSTLAGGLSSYEQYF TGTGCCAGCAGTTCTACACTAGCGGGGGGCCTAAGCTCCTACGAGCAGTACTTC
- TRBJ1-2 TRBV5-8 - CALLGSGYGYTF TGTGCCTTGCTCGGGTCGGGCTATGGCTACACCTTC
- TRBJ1-1 TRBV18 once CASSPLYPWTARNTEAFF TGTGCCAGCTCACCACTCTATCCTTGGACAGCTAGGAACACTGAAGCTTTCTTT
- TRBJ1-5 TRBV27 - CASSLTAPYSNQPQHF TGTGCCAGCAGTTTAACCGCACCCTATAGCAATCAGCCCCAGCATTTT
- TRBJ1-2 TRBV30 - CAWALLSGTLMGHGYTF TGTGCCTGGGCCCTTTTATCTGGTACACTCATGGGGCATGGCTACACCTTC
- TRBJ1-1 TRBV30 - CAWTSLSGSEAFF TGTGCCTGGACCTCGCTTTCGGGGTCTGAAGCTTTCTTT
TRBD1 TRBJ2-2 TRBV7-6 - CASSDPLRGPTGELFF TGTGCCAGCAGCGACCCGTTGAGGGGGCCAACCGGGGAGCTGTTTTTT
TRBD2 TRBJ2-2 TRBV2 - CASSGGGAGELFF TGTGCCAGCAGCGGTGGGGGGGCCGGGGAGCTGTTTTTT
TRBD1 TRBJ1-5 TRBV3-1/TRBV3-2 - CASSPQGVRNQPQHF TGTGCCAGCAGCCCACAGGGGGTTCGGAATCAGCCCCAGCATTTT
- TRBJ2-3 TRBV9 - CASSDSTSSATDTQYF TGTGCCAGCAGCGATTCGACTTCGAGCGCAACAGATACGCAGTATTTT
- TRBJ1-2 TRBV5-1 - CASSLDDSSYGYTF TGCGCCAGCAGCTTGGATGACAGCTCCTATGGCTACACCTTC
- TRBJ2-7 TRBV4-1 - CASSQVQTTAREQYF TGCGCCAGCAGCCAAGTACAGACGACAGCTAGAGAGCAGTACTTC
TRBD1 TRBJ2-3 TRBV6-5 - CASSTADRRTDTQYF TGTGCCAGCAGTACCGCGGACAGGCGGACAGATACGCAGTATTTT
- TRBJ1-4 TRBV4-1 - CASSQGAEKLFF TGCGCCAGCAGCCAAGGGGCAGAAAAACTGTTTTTT
- TRBJ1-5 TRBV5-1 - CASSLTPNQPQHF TGCGCCAGCAGCTTGACACCAAATCAGCCCCAGCATTTT
TRBD1 TRBJ2-2 TRBV18 - CASSRQTGVNTGELFF TGTGCCAGCTCACGTCAGACAGGGGTTAACACCGGGGAGCTGTTTTTT
- TRBJ1-1 TRBV24-1 - CATSNKGECVSEAFF TGTGCCACCAGTAATAAGGGGGAGTGTGTGTCTGAAGCTTTCTTT
- TRBJ2-3 TRBV9 - CASSVGPRGGGPDTQYF TGTGCCAGCAGCGTAGGACCGAGGGGCGGGGGCCCAGATACGCAGTATTTT